One sample yielded the 6 T cell receptor beta chains listed below, sequenced in a study of blood T cell repertoires in COVID-19. This table comes from immunoSEQ multiplex PCR, and its TCRdb copy is limited to in-frame clones, with some not included. The sample lists 190,000 or so clones, about 90% seen once, with around 2.7% in the top ten. Sequencing was done on a sample of peripheral blood. The receptor source for this set is a man in his forties with active or convalescent COVID-19.

V gene TRBV9 combines with J gene TRBJ2-6, with 9 positions matching TRBD1. The CDR3 has 15 amino acids. Looked up from germline, CDR1 is SGDLS and CDR2 is YYNGEE. V was pared by 4 bases and J by 11 bases, with 10 bases of the junction left unmatched. The CDR3 region has the DNA TGTGCCAGCAGCATTCCCGGGACAGGGAGTGACGTCCTGACTTTC. It is translated as CASSIPGTGSDVLTF.

V gene TRBV6-5 combines with J gene TRBJ1-1; tentative D call: TRBD1 (6 bases). Between the trimmed V and J ends, which lost 6 bases and 1 base, there was a span of 12 bases. The germline V gene encodes CDR1 MNHEY and CDR2 SVGAGI. This CDR3 has 14 residues. The CDR3 region has the DNA TGTGCCAGCAGACGTGGACAGCAGAACACTGAAGCTTTCTTT. As protein: CASRRGQQNTEAFF.

The V call is TRBV11-2, the J call TRBJ2-5; D gene unclear. V lost 4 bases, J lost 3 bases, and 9 bases lay in between. Germline CDR1 and CDR2: SGHAT and FQNNGV. CDR3 length: 13 residues. The CDR3 DNA sequence: TGTGCCAGCAGCTCTGGGCCCAAAGAGACCCAGTACTTC. Protein: CASSSGPKETQYF.

The genes are TRBV2 and TRBJ2-2; the match to TRBD1 covers 9 bases. Germline lookup yields CDR1 SNHLY and CDR2 FYNNEI. After removal of 5 bases from V and 6 bases from J, the junction contained 10 bases not matched to a gene. The CDR3 contains 16 residues. The CDR3 DNA follows: TGTGCCAGCAGTCGGCCGGGACAGGGATCCCCCGGGGAGCTGTTTTTT. This sequence encodes CASSRPGQGSPGELFF.

The chain is built from TRBV9 and TRBJ1-3; D gene unclear. CDR1 is SGDLS and CDR2 is YYNGEE in the germline V gene. Deletions cut 4 bases from V and 0 bases from J, with 17 bases between. The length of the CDR3 is 17 residues. CDR3 DNA sequence: TGTGCCAGCAGCACCAGCCGGGGTTCAACCTCTGGAAACACCATATATTTT. Translating it yields CASSTSRGSTSGNTIYF.

V and J are TRBV4-1 and TRBJ1-3; 10 bases fit TRBD1. CDR1 is MGHRA, CDR2 YSYEKL, per germline. The J segment lost 6 bases and the V segment lost 0 bases, leaving 5 bases of the junction unmatched. The CDR3 runs to 16 residues. CDR3 protein: CASSQEARQGANTIYF. CDR3 DNA: TGCGCCAGCAGCCAAGAGGCACGACAGGGGGCAAACACCATATATTTT.